These T cell receptor beta chains were read from a single sample in a study of vaccination and CD4 T cells after COVID-19. TCRdb used MiXCR to reprocess the PCR reads, holding one entry per CDR3 protein. In the table there are about 26,000 distinct CDR3 sequences, 40% to 45% of which are singletons. Their recognized antigens are unknown. This material consisted of CD4+ T cells from blood, cultured in vitro, taken about 7 months after SARS-CoV-2 vaccination. The receptors here all came from a human donor who had recovered from COVID-19. Each CDR3 is given with its conserved first and last residue. The order of the fields is CDR3 protein, J gene, V gene.

CDR3 protein: CASSYSRQTVVTQYF; J gene: TRBJ2-5; V gene: TRBV6-5
CDR3 protein: CASSYGWGTDTQYF; J gene: TRBJ2-3; V gene: TRBV6-5
CDR3 protein: CASSESRRWDYGYTF; J gene: TRBJ1-2; V gene: TRBV25-1
CDR3 protein: CASRPRGGSPLHF; J gene: TRBJ1-6; V gene: TRBV6-1
CDR3 protein: CASSVSGSTDTQYF; J gene: TRBJ2-3; V gene: TRBV27
CDR3 protein: CASEDRALSNQPQHF; J gene: TRBJ1-5; V gene: TRBV19
CDR3 protein: CASRDRDSSPLHF; J gene: TRBJ1-6; V gene: TRBV7-2
CDR3 protein: CASSFWRTGIDTQYF; J gene: TRBJ2-3; V gene: TRBV7-9
CDR3 protein: CASGSGVSGYTF; J gene: TRBJ1-2; V gene: TRBV27
CDR3 protein: CASSLEVMGTSGSNEQFF; J gene: TRBJ2-1; V gene: TRBV7-6